The present T cell receptor (beta chain) was sequenced within a study of shared clonotypes between healthy human individuals. Study information: Each donor had three CD4 naive, three CD4 memory, two CD8 naive and one CD8 memory plate.

General study results and limits: Memory subsets generally showed smaller estimated richness than naive subsets did.

Genomic DNA of each subset was evenly split across several immunoSEQ plates. Clones were sequenced by immunoSEQ multiplex PCR, and TCRdb holds only the in-frame ones, with some missing. The table includes about 2.3 million clones, more than 85% detected once. To note about this clone: What it recognizes is unknown.

The CDR3 loop spans 14 amino acids. Germline CDR1 and CDR2: SGHNT and YYREEE (reference sequence). V lost 4 bases and J lost 3, with 11 bases in between. Sequenced sample: naive CD4+ T cells from PBMCs. Noted subset: CD45RA+ positively selected. The sequence was collected from a man between 18 and 35 years old in good health. Some clones in this sample may be carry-over from other donors' samples. The J gene is TRBJ1-3, the V gene TRBV5-4; a weak D match, TRBD1 (6 bases). In DNA form, the CDR3 reads TGTGCCAGCAGCCGAGGGACAATTGGAAACACCATATATTTT. It codes for CASSRGTIGNTIYF. Full variable domain (outside the CDR3, taken from reference TRBV5-4 and TRBJ1-3): ETGVTQSPTHLIKTRGQQVTLRCSSQSGHNTVSWYQQALGQGPQFIFQYYREEENGRGNFPPRFSGLQFPNYSSELNVNALELDDSALYLCASSRGTIGNTIYFGEGSWLTVV.